These 23 T cell receptor beta chains came from one sample sequenced in a study of blood T cell repertoires in COVID-19. The method was immunoSEQ multiplex PCR; TCRdb's version includes in-frame clones alone and lacks a portion of them. The data show some 120,000 clones, roughly 88% seen once. Specimen: peripheral blood. Source of these receptors: a human donor in a cohort sampled during active COVID-19.

CDR3 loop: CASSSRTGVRNTEAFF. DNA for the CDR3: TGTGCCAGCAGCTCACGGACAGGGGTAAGGAACACTGAAGCTTTCTTT. The chain joins TRBV7-8 to TRBJ1-1; TRBD1 aligns across 9 bases. Germline V gene lookup returns CDR1 SGHVS and CDR2 FQNEAQ. This CDR3 has 16 amino acids. The trim removed 4 bases at V and 1 base at J, leaving 7 bases unmatched.

This clone appeared once. The chain uses TRBV18 and TRBJ2-6; 9 bases fit TRBD2. Germline lookup yields CDR1 KGHSH and CDR2 LQKENI. CDR3 length equals 21 residues. V was pared by 1 base and J by 0 bases, with 13 bases of the junction left unmatched. This CDR3 reads CASSPRSLIAGDSSGANVLTF. The DNA of the CDR3 is TGTGCCAGCTCACCACGGTCCCTAATAGCGGGAGATTCCTCTGGGGCCAACGTCCTGACTTTC.

The chain links TRBV5-8 to TRBJ1-5; no definite D call. CDR3 length: 12 residues. Germline V gives CDR1 SGHTS, CDR2 YDEGEE. V was pared by 6 bases and J by 8 bases, with 12 bases between. This CDR3 reads CASTPDREPQHF. CDR3 sequence (DNA): TGTGCCAGCACCCCCGACCGGGAGCCCCAGCATTTT.

V usage is TRBV7-9 and J usage is TRBJ2-1, with TRBD2 as a possible D gene (7 bases). Trimming removed 7 bases at V and 10 bases at J, with 17 bases between. Germline V gives CDR1 SEHNR, CDR2 FQNEAQ (reference sequence). The CDR3 is 13 residues long. The CDR3 nucleotides are TGTGCCAGCACCCTTGATGCGGGGGCCGAGCAGTTCTTC. Residues: CASTLDAGAEQFF.

The rearrangement joins TRBV2 to TRBJ2-7; D is perhaps TRBD2 (5 bases). This CDR3 contains 12 residues. V lost 7 bases to trimming and J lost 6 bases, with 13 bases between them. Germline V lookup: CDR1 SNHLY, CDR2 FYNNEI. CDR3 sequence: CASKFLAGEQYF. Written as DNA, the CDR3 is TGTGCCAGCAAATTCCTAGCAGGCGAGCAGTACTTC.

CDR3 coding DNA: TGTGCCAGCAGTTTGTCCGGGGGGGGCTCCTACGAGCAGTACTTC. Amino acid sequence: CASSLSGGGSYEQYF. The chain carries TRBV28 and TRBJ2-7, with 8 positions matching TRBD2. Germline values: CDR1 MDHEN, CDR2 SYDVKM. The CDR3 totals 15 residues. V lost 3 bases, J lost 0 bases, and 4 bases stayed unmatched.

Here the CDR3 DNA reads TGTGCCAGCAGCCCATGGCCAGGCTCTGAAAAACTGTTTTTT. Its translation is CASSPWPGSEKLFF. The chain combines TRBV6-6 with TRBJ1-4; no clear D. Trimming removed 6 bases at V and 7 bases at J, with 15 bases between. Germline V gene sequence: CDR1 MNHNY, CDR2 SVGAGI (reference sequence). The CDR3 runs to 14 residues.

A single count supports this clone. The junction departs from germline at one end; a sequencing error may be responsible. This chain joins TRBV19 and TRBJ2-1, with 8 bases that match TRBD1. The V gene's germline CDR1 is LNHDA and CDR2 SQIVND (reference sequence). The CDR3 covers 16 residues. DNA of the CDR3: TGTGCCGGTAGTATCGGGACAGGCCGTGAAGGGGGTGAGCAGTTCTTC. It encodes CAGSIGTGREGGEQFF.

This sequence joins TRBV27 and TRBJ2-3, with D possibly matching TRBD2 (5 bases). V was trimmed by 6 bases and J by 2 bases, leaving 12 bases between them. The CDR3 spans 14 residues. Germline V gives CDR1 MNHEY, CDR2 SMNVEV (reference sequence). CDR3 sequence: CASSERAPTDTQYF. Here the CDR3 DNA reads TGTGCCAGCAGCGAGAGGGCCCCCACAGATACGCAGTATTTT.

This rearrangement joins TRBV19 to TRBJ2-1; 7 nucleotides agree with TRBD2. V lost 5 bases, J lost 0 bases, and 7 bases stayed unmatched. The CDR3 extends over 16 amino acids. Germline V lookup: CDR1 LNHDA, CDR2 SQIVND (reference sequence). The CDR3 DNA is TGTGCCAGTAGTCCACGGGGCGGGAGCTCCTACAATGAGCAGTTCTTC. Translation: CASSPRGGSSYNEQFF.

The genes are TRBV7-3 and TRBJ2-7; 7 nucleotides match TRBD2. Germline CDR1 reads SGHTA; CDR2 reads FQGTGA. CDR3 length: 13 amino acids. V gave up 2 bases and J gave up 3 bases; unmatched junction bases: 1. The CDR3 DNA follows: TGTGCCAGCAGCTTAGGGGGGGTCTACGAGCAGTACTTC. It specifies CASSLGGVYEQYF.

V gene TRBV7-8 combines with J gene TRBJ1-6; the D gene is possibly TRBD1 (6 bases). The ends were cut back, 6 bases at V and 9 bases at J, with 12 bases in the middle. The CDR3 contains 13 residues. The germline V gene has CDR1 SGHVS and CDR2 FQNEAQ. The CDR3 here is CASRPDSRSPLHF. DNA of the CDR3: TGTGCCAGCAGGCCGGACAGCCGTTCACCCCTCCACTTT.

The chain is built from TRBV6-2 or TRBV6-3 and TRBJ2-1; D not resolved. Germline V gene sequence: CDR1 MNHEY, CDR2 SVGEGT. Trimming left V 0 bases short and J 7 bases short, with 7 bases between. This CDR3 region has 13 residues. The CDR3 DNA reads as TGTGCCAGCAGTTACTCTGGAGCGAATGAGCAGTTCTTC. Translated: CASSYSGANEQFF.

The genes are TRBV9 and TRBJ2-5; 16 bases agree with TRBD2. V lost 0 bases to trimming and J lost 5 bases; unmatched junction nucleotides: 7. The CDR3 length is 18 residues. The germline CDR1 and CDR2 sequences are SGDLS and YYNGEE. The CDR3 region has the DNA TGTGCCAGCAGCGTAGGGGGACTAGCGGGAGGGCGGATGGAGACCCAGTACTTC. As protein: CASSVGGLAGGRMETQYF.

The chain combines TRBV11-3 with TRBJ2-7, with unresolved D. From germline, CDR1 is SGHNT and CDR2 YENEEA. V lost 5 bases, J lost 3 bases, and 11 bases lay in between. This CDR3 region has 13 residues. The CDR3 nucleotides are TGTGCCAGCAGCGCCCGAGGAAGCTACGAGCAGTACTTC. Translating gives CASSARGSYEQYF.

This chain joins TRBV4-1 and TRBJ2-1, with unresolved D. Looked up from germline, CDR1 is MGHRA and CDR2 is YSYEKL. The CDR3 has 13 residues. V was shortened by 0 bases and J by 6 bases, with 6 bases between the two germline ends. CDR3 in amino acids: CASSQDTVNEQFF. The CDR3 coding sequence is TGCGCCAGCAGCCAAGATACGGTCAATGAGCAGTTCTTC.

The chain is built from TRBV19 and TRBJ2-1; TRBD2 matches 8 bases. Trimming at V came to 0 bases and at J to 6 bases, leaving 7 bases not matched to a gene. Germline V lookup: CDR1 LNHDA, CDR2 SQIVND (reference sequence). The CDR3 contains 16 residues. The CDR3 region has the DNA TGTGCCAGTAGTATAGATGGAGCGGGAGCGGGCAATGAGCAGTTCTTC. Translated: CASSIDGAGAGNEQFF.

V usage is TRBV19 and J usage is TRBJ1-2; 7 bases line up with TRBD1. The V and J ends lost 5 bases and 3 bases, in that order; junction bases with no gene match: 6. CDR3 length: 14 amino acids. Germline-derived CDR1 and CDR2 are LNHDA and SQIVND (reference sequence). The DNA for the CDR3 is TGTGCCAGTAGTCCCGACAGGGCGTACTATGGCTACACCTTC. Protein: CASSPDRAYYGYTF.

The CDR3 DNA follows: TGTGCCAGCAGCCCGGGGTCCATAAATTCACCCCTCCACTTT. This sequence encodes CASSPGSINSPLHF. The chain couples TRBV14 to TRBJ1-6; D uncertain. The CDR3 length is 14 residues. The germline V and J ends were trimmed by 4 bases and 7 bases, with 11 bases remaining between them. Per the germline V gene, CDR1 is SGHDN and CDR2 is FVKESK.

The chain links TRBV5-1 to TRBJ2-7; TRBD1 aligns across 8 bases. The CDR3 runs to 15 residues. Germline assignment: CDR1 SGHRS and CDR2 YFSETQ. The J segment lost 4 bases and the V segment lost 1 base, leaving 7 bases of the junction unmatched. The CDR3 loop reads CASSLLPGQEYEQYF. The CDR3 nucleotides read TGCGCCAGCAGCTTGCTCCCGGGACAGGAGTACGAGCAGTACTTC. Full variable domain (outside the CDR3, taken from reference TRBV5-1 and TRBJ2-7): KAGVTQTPRYLIKTRGQQVTLSCSPISGHRSVSWYQQTPGQGLQFLFEYFSETQRNKGNFPGRFSGRQFSNSRSEMNVSTLELGDSALYLCASSLLPGQEYEQYFGPGTRLTVT.

This clone was observed a single time. The V gene is TRBV19, the J gene TRBJ2-5; 7 nucleotides match TRBD2. CDR1 is LNHDA, CDR2 SQIVND, per germline (reference sequence). The CDR3 covers 14 residues. The trim removed 4 bases at V and 3 bases at J, leaving 5 bases unmatched. CDR3 DNA sequence: TGTGCCAGTAGTAATTGGGGGGGGGAAGAGACCCAGTACTTC. Translated, it gives CASSNWGGEETQYF.

The chain carries TRBV24-1 and TRBJ2-7; D is possibly TRBD1 (6 bases). Germline CDR1 is KGHDR and CDR2 is SFDVKD. This CDR3 has 12 residues. Trimming removed 4 bases from V and 7 bases from J, with 10 bases in between. The CDR3 loop reads CATSDRGREQYF. The CDR3 nucleotides are TGTGCCACCAGTGACAGGGGACGAGAGCAGTACTTC.

The chain carries TRBV7-2 and TRBJ2-7; TRBD2 matches 12 bases. The CDR3 is 15 residues long. V was clipped by 1 base and J by 2 bases; unmatched bases: 0. Germline assignment: CDR1 SGHTA and CDR2 FQGNSA. CDR3 bases: TGTGCCAGCAGCTTAGGACTAGCGGGAGCCTACGAGCAGTACTTC. This encodes CASSLGLAGAYEQYF.